Listed below are T cell receptor beta chains from one sample, sequenced in a study of glioma-infiltrating T cells after dendritic cell vaccination. TCRdb keeps only in-frame clones here, not all; method: immunoSEQ multiplex PCR. The sample holds some 87,000 clones, over 65% seen once. Source: blood, taken before dendritic cell vaccination. These receptors came from a human donor with glioblastoma. Each CDR3 is given with its conserved first and last residue. The order of the fields is CDR3 length, J gene, V gene, D gene, clone size, CDR3 DNA, CDR3 protein. A D gene is named only where the DNA matches it firmly. Some rows have no size entry. The others give once, few or many, or a class for an expanded clone.

>16|TRBJ1-4|TRBV27|TRBD1|NA
TGTGCCAGCAGCTCCCGACAGGGGAGAGCTAATGAAAAACTGTTTTTT
CASSSRQGRANEKLFF
>15|TRBJ2-1|TRBV6-5|TRBD2|NA
TGTGCCAGCAGTTCAGCGGGGATTCAATACAATGAGCAGTTCTTC
CASSSAGIQYNEQFF
>14|TRBJ2-1|TRBV5-1|NA|once
TGCGCCAGCAGCTTGGATGCGGGGGCGAGGGAGCAGTTCTTC
CASSLDAGAREQFF
>13|TRBJ1-5|TRBV27|NA|few
TGTGCCAGCAGTTCCATGAGGAATCAGCCCCAGCATTTT
CASSSMRNQPQHF
>15|TRBJ2-7|TRBV30|TRBD1|NA
TGTGCCTGGAGTGCAGGGACAGGGGGGACCTACGAGCAGTACTTC
CAWSAGTGGTYEQYF
>15|TRBJ2-3|TRBV10-3|TRBD2|NA
TGTGCCACCGGAGCGGGGGGGGCTAGCACAGATACGCAGTATTTT
CATGAGGASTDTQYF
>13|TRBJ1-1|TRBV6-1|TRBD1|NA
TGTGCCAGCAGTGAACAGGGGGACACTGAAGCTTTCTTT
CASSEQGDTEAFF
>13|TRBJ2-5|TRBV10-2|NA|NA
TGCGCCAGCAGTGCCTACCCAGGGGAGACCCAGTACTTC
CASSAYPGETQYF
>13|TRBJ2-5|TRBV5-1|TRBD2|NA
TGCGCCAGCAGGCCGACTAGCGAGGAGACCCAGTACTTC
CASRPTSEETQYF
>15|TRBJ1-1|TRBV5-6|NA|NA
TGTGCCAGCAGCTCCCTAGTTGGCATGAACACTGAAGCTTTCTTT
CASSSLVGMNTEAFF
>16|TRBJ1-4|TRBV18|NA|NA
TGTGCCAGCTCACCACGTCTCAGGGATGCTAATGAAAAACTGTTTTTT
CASSPRLRDANEKLFF
>15|TRBJ2-5|TRBV4-2|NA|NA
TGTGCCAGCAGCCAAGATAAGGGGGAGAGGGAGACCCAGTACTTC
CASSQDKGERETQYF
>13|TRBJ1-1|TRBV5-1|TRBD1|NA
TGCGCCAGCAGCTTGGGACAGGGGAATGAAGCTTTCTTT
CASSLGQGNEAFF
>17|TRBJ2-7|TRBV10-3|TRBD1|NA
TGTGCCATCAGTGAGTCTTCGGGACAGGGAAAATTCTACGAGCAGTACTTC
CAISESSGQGKFYEQYF
>13|TRBJ2-7|TRBV4-1|TRBD1|NA
TGCGCCAGCAGCCCAGGGACAGTGGCCGAGCAGTACTTC
CASSPGTVAEQYF
>15|TRBJ2-3|TRBV30|NA|NA
TGTGCCTGGAGTGTAGGCGGCATTAGCACAGATACGCAGTATTTT
CAWSVGGISTDTQYF
>14|TRBJ2-5|TRBV7-9|TRBD2|NA
TGTGCCAGCAGCCCGACTAGCGGGCCAGAGACCCAGTACTTC
CASSPTSGPETQYF
>13|TRBJ2-7|TRBV18|NA|NA
TGTGCCAGCTCACCTTTTAATTCCTACGAGCAGTACTTC
CASSPFNSYEQYF
>14|TRBJ1-5|TRBV6-6|NA|NA
TGTGCCAGCAGTTACCGACAGCCCAATCAGCCCCAGCATTTT
CASSYRQPNQPQHF
>15|TRBJ1-2|TRBV6-6|TRBD1|once
TGTGCCAGCAGACCCTCGGGACAGGGGGTATGGGGCTACACCTTC
CASRPSGQGVWGYTF
>12|TRBJ2-7|TRBV7-2|NA|NA
TGTGCCAGCAGCCAAGACAGGTTCGAGCAGTACTTC
CASSQDRFEQYF
>14|TRBJ1-1|TRBV4-1|NA|NA
TGCGCCAGCAGCCAAGACAGGGGACCCCCTGAAGCTTTCTTT
CASSQDRGPPEAFF
>15|TRBJ2-2|TRBV27|NA|NA
TGTGCCAGCAGTTTAGGAGCTTACTCGAGCGGGGAGCTGTTTTTT
CASSLGAYSSGELFF
>15|TRBJ1-5|TRBV5-6|NA|NA
TGTGCCAGCAGCTCGAACACGATTAGCAATCAGCCCCAGCATTTT
CASSSNTISNQPQHF
>14|TRBJ2-7|TRBV5-6|NA|NA
TGTGCCAGCAGCCGGACAGAGGGGATCTACGAGCAGTACTTC
CASSRTEGIYEQYF
>14|TRBJ2-5|TRBV19|TRBD1|NA
TGTGCCAGTGACACCGGGACAGGAGGAGGGACCCAGTACTTC
CASDTGTGGGTQYF
>14|TRBJ2-7|TRBV4-1|TRBD1|NA
TGCGCCAGCAGCCGGGACAGGGGAGACTACGAGCAGTACTTC
CASSRDRGDYEQYF
>14|TRBJ2-2|TRBV5-1|NA|NA
TGCGCCAGCAGCTTGAGCGTAGGGGCCGGGGAGCTGTTTTTT
CASSLSVGAGELFF
>14|TRBJ1-1|TRBV29-1|NA|NA
TGCAGCGGCGCAAAACAGGGTGGGGGCACTGAAGCTTTCTTT
CSGAKQGGGTEAFF
>16|TRBJ1-1|TRBV2|TRBD1|NA
TGTGCCAGCCTCTTGGGGCAATTGGACAGGGCCACTGAAGCTTTCTTT
CASLLGQLDRATEAFF
>13|TRBJ2-2|TRBV5-1|NA|NA
TGCGCCAGCACCCCAGGGGCAGCCGGGGAGCTGTTTTTT
CASTPGAAGELFF
>12|TRBJ2-2|TRBV2|NA|NA
TGTGCCAGCAGGGAGGACACCGGGGAGCTGTTTTTT
CASREDTGELFF
>14|TRBJ1-2|TRBV7-9|NA|NA
NA
CASSFGEGGYGYTF
>15|TRBJ1-1|TRBV5-1|NA|NA
TGCGCCAGCAGCTTGGTACGGCAGCGGAACACTGAAGCTTTCTTT
CASSLVRQRNTEAFF
>16|TRBJ2-5|TRBV15|NA|NA
TGTGCCACCAGCAGAGATAAGGCCAGGGGCATGGAGACCCAGTACTTC
CATSRDKARGMETQYF
>11|TRBJ2-6|TRBV19|NA|NA
TGTGCCACAGTTGGGGCCAACGTCCTGACTTTC
CATVGANVLTF
>17|TRBJ1-2|TRBV19|TRBD1|NA
TGTGCCAGTAGTGTATATCTTGGACAGGGCACCGTCGATGGCTACACCTTC
CASSVYLGQGTVDGYTF
>12|TRBJ1-1|TRBV5-6|NA|NA
TGTGCCAGCAGCACCACAAACGCTGAAGCTTTCTTT
CASSTTNAEAFF
>17|TRBJ2-1|TRBV19|TRBD2|NA
TGTGCCAGTAGTTCGGCCGGACTAGCGGGACTCCTCAATGAGCAGTTCTTC
CASSSAGLAGLLNEQFF
>16|TRBJ2-2|TRBV7-2|TRBD2|NA
TGTGCCAGCAGCCGAGCGGGGACCCTGAACACCGGGGAGCTGTTTTTT
CASSRAGTLNTGELFF
>15|TRBJ2-5|TRBV5-1|TRBD2|NA
TGCGCCAGCAGCCCACTAGCGGGGGGCGAAGAGACCCAGTACTTC
CASSPLAGGEETQYF
>13|TRBJ1-4|TRBV19|TRBD1|NA
TGTGCCAGTAGTTGGCAGGGGGCTGAAAAACTGTTTTTT
CASSWQGAEKLFF
>18|TRBJ2-3|TRBV5-6|NA|once
TGTGCCAGCAGTGGATTGGGGCCGGGGGTTTTGGGTACAGATACGCAGTATTTT
CASSGLGPGVLGTDTQYF
>15|TRBJ1-5|TRBV6-5|NA|NA
TGTGCCAGCAGTTACTCCTCGTCCCCCTATCAGCCCCAGCATTTT
CASSYSSSPYQPQHF
>15|TRBJ2-7|TRBV6-5|TRBD2|NA
TGTGCCAGCAGTTACTCTAGCGGGGGGGCCTACGAGCAGTACTTC
CASSYSSGGAYEQYF
>14|TRBJ2-1|TRBV27|TRBD2|NA
TGTGCCAGCAGTTTAGGGACTACCCTGTATGAGCAGTTCTTC
CASSLGTTLYEQFF
>16|TRBJ2-1|TRBV7-6|NA|NA
TGTGCCAGCAGCCTCCTTGCGATGACAGTGTACAATGAGCAGTTCTTC
CASSLLAMTVYNEQFF
>15|TRBJ1-2|TRBV10-3|NA|once
TGTGCCATCAGTGAAGGGCCTGGAGGCCTGGATGGCTACACCTTC
CAISEGPGGLDGYTF